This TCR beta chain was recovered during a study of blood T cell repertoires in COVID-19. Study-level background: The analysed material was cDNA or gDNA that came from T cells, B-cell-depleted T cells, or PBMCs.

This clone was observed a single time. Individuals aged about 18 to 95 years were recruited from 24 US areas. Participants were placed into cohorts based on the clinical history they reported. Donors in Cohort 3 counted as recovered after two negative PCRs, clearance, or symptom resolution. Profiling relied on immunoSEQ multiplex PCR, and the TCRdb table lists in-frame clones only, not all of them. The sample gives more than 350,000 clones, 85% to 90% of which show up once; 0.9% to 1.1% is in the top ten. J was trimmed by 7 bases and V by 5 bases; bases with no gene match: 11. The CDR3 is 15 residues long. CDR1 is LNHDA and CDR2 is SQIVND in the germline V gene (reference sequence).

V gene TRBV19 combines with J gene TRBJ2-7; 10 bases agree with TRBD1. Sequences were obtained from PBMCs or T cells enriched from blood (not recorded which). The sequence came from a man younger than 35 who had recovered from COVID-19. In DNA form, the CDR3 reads TGTGCCAGTAGTGTGGTCGGGACAGGGGAAATGGAGCAGTACTTC. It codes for CASSVVGTGEMEQYF.